A single sample gave rise to the 10 T cell receptor beta chains below, sequenced in a study of breast tumors, draining lymph nodes, adjacent tissues. A single record per CDR3 protein comes from TCRdb applying MiXCR to the multiplex PCR reads. The table lists 25,000 or so distinct CDR3 sequences, 60% to 75% of them singletons, with around 22% in the top ten. Sequenced: tumor-adjacent breast tissue. These receptors originate from a female donor with breast cancer. Some clones in this sample may be carry-over from other donors' samples.

The CDR3 loop is CSARGTGDYGYTF. The CDR3 DNA sequence: TGCAGTGCTCGGGGGACAGGGGACTATGGCTACACCTTC. This chain joins TRBV20-1 and TRBJ1-2, with TRBD1 matching over 10 bases. The CDR3 is made up of 13 amino acids. The junction had 3 bases not matched to a gene; V was cut back by 5 bases and J by 3 bases. Germline CDR1 and CDR2: DFQATT and SNEGSKA (reference sequence).

This clonotype has a count of ten or more. The chain is built from TRBV18 and TRBJ2-3; TRBD2 is a possible D gene (5 bases). Germline CDR1 reads KGHSH; CDR2 reads LQKENI. Trimming removed 7 bases at V and 4 bases at J, with 15 bases between. The CDR3 has 14 residues. CDR3 DNA: TGTGCCAGCTTTTCGAGGGCTACGCCAGATACGCAGTATTTT. Amino acid sequence: CASFSRATPDTQYF.

The CDR3 region is CASSGTSGIPPDTQYF. CDR3 nucleotide sequence: TGTGCCAGCAGCGGGACTAGCGGGATACCCCCAGATACGCAGTATTTT. The chain recombines TRBV5-8 with TRBJ2-3; the match to TRBD2 covers 13 bases. This CDR3 region has 16 residues. V lost 4 bases to trimming and J lost 4 bases; unmatched junction nucleotides: 6. Germline V gene lookup returns CDR1 SGHTS and CDR2 YDEGEE.

The chain recombines TRBV10-1 with TRBJ2-1, with D possibly TRBD1 on 5 matching bases. CDR1 is WNHNN and CDR2 is SYGVQD in the germline V gene (reference sequence). This CDR3 has 14 amino acids. V was cut by 4 bases and J by 2 bases, with 9 bases left in between. Here the CDR3 DNA reads TGCGCCAGCAGTGGACAGCCACCCTACAATGAGCAGTTCTTC. Protein sequence: CASSGQPPYNEQFF.

The table lists this clonotype with a few counts. The rearrangement links TRBV6-5 to TRBJ2-7; 7 bases agree with TRBD2. The CDR3 has 18 amino acids. In germline, CDR1 is MNHEY, CDR2 SVGAGI. V lost 0 bases to trimming and J lost 1 base; unmatched junction nucleotides: 12. CDR3 in DNA: TGTGCCAGCAGTTACTCGGGGACTGGAGGGACTAATTCCTACGAGCAGTACTTC. It specifies CASSYSGTGGTNSYEQYF.

The V gene is TRBV5-1, the J gene TRBJ1-5; D call uncertain. Germline V gene lookup returns CDR1 SGHRS and CDR2 YFSETQ. Trimming stripped 1 base from V and 5 bases from J, with 10 bases between. The CDR3 is 14 amino acids. The CDR3 loop is CASSLIREYQPQHF. CDR3 DNA: TGCGCCAGCAGCTTGATCAGAGAGTATCAGCCCCAGCATTTT.

This clonotype was picked up a small number of times. The chain has TRBV6-5 and TRBJ1-4; D may be TRBD1 (6 bases). This CDR3 region has 15 residues. CDR1 MNHEY and CDR2 SVGAGI come from the germline V gene. Trimming left V 5 bases short and J 7 bases short, with 17 bases between. Here the CDR3 DNA reads TGTGCCAGCAGTCACCCTAGACAGGTAGGTGAAAAACTGTTTTTT. Encoded protein: CASSHPRQVGEKLFF.

This chain joins TRBV9 and TRBJ2-4; TRBD2 might be the D (5 bases). V lost 4 bases and J lost 3, with 11 bases in between. This CDR3 region has 14 residues. From germline, CDR1 is SGDLS and CDR2 YYNGEE. The CDR3 nucleotides are TGTGCCAGCAGCCGAGGACTGGACAAAAACATTCAGTACTTC. This codes for CASSRGLDKNIQYF.

The genes are TRBV20-1 and TRBJ2-1; D unresolved. CDR1 and CDR2 from the germline V gene are DFQATT and SNEGSKA (reference sequence). The CDR3 is made up of 14 amino acids. The V gene lost 4 bases and the J gene lost 0 bases, with 10 bases spanning the gap. The DNA of the CDR3 is TGCAGTGCTACCCGTAGGGACTCCTACAATGAGCAGTTCTTC. Translating it yields CSATRRDSYNEQFF.

The chain joins TRBV11-2 to TRBJ2-5; 10 nucleotides match TRBD2. The junction had 7 bases not matched to a gene; V was cut back by 1 base and J by 5 bases. The CDR3 runs 16 residues. Germline loops: CDR1 SGHAT, CDR2 FQNNGV. The CDR3 DNA reads as TGTGCCAGCAGCTTAGGGGCTAGCGGGAGAGGGGAGACCCAGTACTTC. Translated: CASSLGASGRGETQYF. The whole variable domain, remainder taken from reference TRBV11-2 and TRBJ2-5, is EAGVAQSPRYKIIEKRQSVAFWCNPISGHATLYWYQQILGQGPKLLIQFQNNGVVDDSQLPKDRFSAERLKGVDSTLKIQPAKLEDSAVYLCASSLGASGRGETQYFGPGTRLLVL.